The text below deals with one T cell receptor beta chain. The germline V and J ends were trimmed by 0 bases and 2 bases, with 9 bases remaining between them. Germline V gene sequence: CDR1 MNHEY, CDR2 SVGEGT. The CDR3 has 15 residues. TCRdb ran MiXCR on the 5' RACE reads and lists one entry per CDR3 protein. The repertoire includes about 82,000 distinct CDR3 sequences, about 5.5% of them detected once, and approximately 8% sits in the top ten. This record belongs to a study of T cells of healthy individuals. The receptor was derived from a female donor in good health. The V and J genes are TRBV6-2 or TRBV6-3 and TRBJ2-3, with a tentative D call TRBD1 (6 bases). This chain's CDR3 is CASSYSDSHTDTQYF. CDR3 coding DNA: TGTGCCAGCAGTTACTCGGACAGTCACACAGATACGCAGTATTTT.